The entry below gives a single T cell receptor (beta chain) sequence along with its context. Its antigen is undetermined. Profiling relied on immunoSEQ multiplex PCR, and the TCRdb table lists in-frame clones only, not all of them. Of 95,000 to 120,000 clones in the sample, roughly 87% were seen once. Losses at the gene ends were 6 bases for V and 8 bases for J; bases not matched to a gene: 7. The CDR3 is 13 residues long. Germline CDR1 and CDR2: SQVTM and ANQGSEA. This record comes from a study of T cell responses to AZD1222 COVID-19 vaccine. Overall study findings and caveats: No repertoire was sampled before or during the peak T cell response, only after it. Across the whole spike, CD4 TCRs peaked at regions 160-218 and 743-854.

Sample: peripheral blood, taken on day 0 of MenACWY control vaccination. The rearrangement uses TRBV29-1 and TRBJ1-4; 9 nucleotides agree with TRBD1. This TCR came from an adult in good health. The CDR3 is CSVAGTGNEKLFF. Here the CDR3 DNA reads TGCAGCGTGGCCGGGACAGGGAACGAAAAACTGTTTTTT.